This T cell receptor beta chain is from a study of T-cell memory formation after mild COVID-19 (dated by TCRdb to the early 2020s). Turning to the overall study: Most TCR sequence clusters were specific to one of the two donors. In a couple of donors, T-cell clones that expanded and contracted after mild COVID-19 were tracked by sequencing TCRalpha and TCRbeta repertoires over time. Two young, previously healthy adult volunteers made up the cohort, one male and one female.

Overall study results and their limits: Contracting CD4+ clones were found mainly in CM and EM memory subsets, while CD8+ clones were enriched in EMRA. Whether the second-wave clones peaking on day 37 were SARS-CoV-2 specific was not confirmed. Only a couple of mild cases were covered by the study, and larger cohorts that include severe cases with pre-infection samples were considered necessary. Clones contracting from day 15 to 85 had balanced CD4/CD8 phenotypes, while a second wave expanding from day 15 to 37 was biased towards CD4+. Some responding clones were found in pre-infection memory, which suggests that pre-existing cross-reactive memory T cells took part in the SARS-CoV-2 response.

This clonotype was seen only a few times. Which antigen it targets is not known. The record has no base qualities; no much larger clone is one base away. Trimmed from V: 1 base; trimmed from J: 3 bases; junction bases lacking a gene match: 1. The germline V gene provides CDR1 LGHNA and CDR2 YSLEER. The CDR3 sequence holds 15 residues, the cysteine and phenylalanine included. Only the CDR3 part of the read is kept: 45 bases, read in frame from the first base. Ficoll-Paque density gradient centrifugation was the method used to isolate PBMCs. The data were produced on an Illumina NovaSeq 6000. TCRalpha and TCRbeta cDNA libraries were built by 5'RACE with constant-segment primers, adding sample barcodes and unique molecular identifiers. Trizol reagent was used to extract RNA from every sample. The libraries were amplified in two PCR steps, and the second step added a second sample barcode and Illumina TruSeq adapters. The libraries were sequenced on an Illumina NovaSeq using 2 x 150 bp paired-end reads. Under the source paper's analysis protocol: Reads were demultiplexed and collapsed into UMI-guided consensus sequences with migec v1.2.7. Using mixcr v2.1.11, UMI consensuses were aligned to TRA and TRB V and J templates and then assembled into clonotypes. A clonotype was counted as expanded or contracted only if both edgeR and NoisET called the change significant, with noise models trained on biological replicates. For edgeR calls, a false discovery rate-adjusted p below 0.01 and a log2 fold-change threshold of 1 were applied. As an exploratory analysis of dynamics, max-normalized trajectories of the 1000 most abundant clonotypes were examined with PCA combined with hierarchical clustering. Separately sequenced CD4+ and CD8+ repertoires were used to assign the CD4 or CD8 phenotype of responding clones. Using fastp trimming at Q25 and MiXCR clonotype assembly, TCRdb reanalyzed the public sequencing data and kept in-frame beta chains. Identical CDR3 proteins give one entry, which carries the most common genes and DNA. The V and J calls and clone size come from TCRdb's table, not from the authors' own analysis. This sample gives 170,000 or so distinct CDR3 sequences in total; around 30% of them show up just once. More than 10% of the sample goes to the ten largest clones.

The sequenced sample was PBMCs or a T cell subset sorted from them (not recorded which). The receptor's source is an adult woman who had mild COVID-19 (a few samples of this study predate the infection). The sample titles of this study are shuffled in the database, so cell type and time point are left out; the donor was told from shared clones. The rearrangement joined TRBV4-3 to TRBJ2-7; the central 12 bases match TRBD2. The DNA sequence follows: TGCGCCAGCAGCCAAGGGACTAGCGGGAACTACGAGCAGTACTTC. Its protein is CASSQGTSGNYEQYF.